This T cell receptor (beta chain) emerged from a study of vaccination effects on CD4 cells after COVID-19. For the study at large: Sampling occurred a median 72 days post second dose, range 14 to 241.

CDR3 size: 14 residues. Germline V gene lookup returns CDR1 LGHDT and CDR2 YNNKEL (reference sequence). V was pared by 4 bases and J by 3 bases, with 10 bases between. Here immunoSEQ multiplex PCR was the method, and the copy in TCRdb shows in-frame clones only, minus some. This sample yields roughly 30,000 clones, of which roughly 74% are seen a single time; roughly 9% belongs to the top ten. Antigen-specific CD4+ T cells were expanded with viral peptide pools in the ViraFEST assay before sequencing. Researchers isolated CD4+ T cells once 9 to 11 days of culture had elapsed. Participants were vaccinated with two doses of either the BNT162b2 or mRNA-1273 vaccine. Concerning this clone itself: What it recognizes is unknown.

The sequence derives from a human donor who received a COVID-19 vaccine. This chain joins TRBV3-1 (or the pseudogene TRBV3-2) and TRBJ2-4; D ambiguous. The material was CD4+ T cells from PBMCs cultured with HCoV-NL63 spike peptides, obtained after COVID-19 vaccination. CDR3 sequence: CASSPNLSKNIQYF. CDR3 nucleotide sequence: TGTGCCAGCAGCCCAAACTTAAGCAAAAACATTCAGTACTTC.